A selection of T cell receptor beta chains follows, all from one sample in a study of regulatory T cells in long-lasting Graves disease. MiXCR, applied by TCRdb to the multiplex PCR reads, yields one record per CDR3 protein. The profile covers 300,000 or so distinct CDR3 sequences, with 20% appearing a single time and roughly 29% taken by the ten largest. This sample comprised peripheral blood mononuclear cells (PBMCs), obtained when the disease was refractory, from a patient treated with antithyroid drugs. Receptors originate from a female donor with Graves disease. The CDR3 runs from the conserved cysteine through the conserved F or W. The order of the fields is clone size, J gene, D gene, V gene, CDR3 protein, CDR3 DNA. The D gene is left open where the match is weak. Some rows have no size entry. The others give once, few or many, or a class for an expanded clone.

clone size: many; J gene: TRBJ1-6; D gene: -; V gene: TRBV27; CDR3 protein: CASSSVGFTAAGPLHF; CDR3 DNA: TGTGCCAGCAGTTCGGTCGGGTTTACGGCGGCAGGACCCCTCCACTTT
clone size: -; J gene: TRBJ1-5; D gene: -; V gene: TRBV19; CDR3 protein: CAIGGNQPQHF; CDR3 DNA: TGTGCCATTGGGGGGAATCAGCCCCAGCATTTT
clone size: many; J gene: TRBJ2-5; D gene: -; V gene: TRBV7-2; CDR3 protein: CASSLVGSQETQYF; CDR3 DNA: TGTGCCAGCAGCTTAGTCGGCTCACAAGAGACCCAGTACTTC
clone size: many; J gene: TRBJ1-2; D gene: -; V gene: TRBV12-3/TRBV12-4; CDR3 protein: CASSEDVSNYGYTF; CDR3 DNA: TGTGCCAGCAGTGAGGACGTCTCTAACTATGGCTACACCTTC
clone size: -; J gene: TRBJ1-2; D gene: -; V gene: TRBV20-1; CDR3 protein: CSAAMGTNYGYTF; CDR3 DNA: TGCAGTGCCGCGATGGGGACGAACTATGGCTACACCTTC
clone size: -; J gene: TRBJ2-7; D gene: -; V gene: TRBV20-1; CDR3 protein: CIFRLGEQYF; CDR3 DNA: TGTATCTTCCGACTTGGCGAGCAGTACTTC
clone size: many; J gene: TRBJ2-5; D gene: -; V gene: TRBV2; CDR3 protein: CASSVGRGQETQYF; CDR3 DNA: TGTGCCAGCAGCGTCGGACGTGGACAAGAGACCCAGTACTTC
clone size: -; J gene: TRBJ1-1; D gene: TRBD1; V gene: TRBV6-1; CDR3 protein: CASSLQGSMNTEAFF; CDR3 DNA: TGTGCCAGCAGTCTACAGGGGTCCATGAACACTGAAGCTTTCTTT
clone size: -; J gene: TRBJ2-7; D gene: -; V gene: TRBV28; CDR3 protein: CASSLMGGPYEQYF; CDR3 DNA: TGTGCCAGCAGTTTAATGGGGGGGCCCTACGAGCAGTACTTC
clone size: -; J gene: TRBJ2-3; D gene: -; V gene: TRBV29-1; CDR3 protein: CSVDPLRTDTSTDTQYF; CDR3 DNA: TGCAGCGTTGACCCCCTCCGAACAGATACTAGCACAGATACGCAGTATTTT
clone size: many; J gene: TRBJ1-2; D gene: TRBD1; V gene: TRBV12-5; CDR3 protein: CASARGGGAYGYTF; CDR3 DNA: TGTGCTAGTGCCAGGGGAGGGGGCGCCTATGGCTACACCTTC
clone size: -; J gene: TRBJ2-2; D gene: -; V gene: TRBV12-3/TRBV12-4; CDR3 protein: CASRRSRAGELFF; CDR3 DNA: TGTGCCAGCAGACGCAGCAGGGCCGGGGAGCTGTTTTTT
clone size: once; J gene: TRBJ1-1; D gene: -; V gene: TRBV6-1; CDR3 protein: CASRAPGGANTEASF; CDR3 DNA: TGTGCCAGCAGAGCCCCTGGGGGAGCGAACACTGAAGCTTCCTTC
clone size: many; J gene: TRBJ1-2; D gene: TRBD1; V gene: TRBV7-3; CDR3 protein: CASSSGGGYGYTF; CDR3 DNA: TGTGCCAGCAGCTCAGGGGGCGGTTATGGCTACACCTTC